This passage covers 19 T cell receptor beta chains from one sample sequenced in a study of blood T cells in healthy people across ages. The second PCR ran about 6 to 12 cycles with a sample-barcoded 5' primer and J-beta primers. MiXCR was run by TCRdb on the 5' RACE reads, yielding one entry per CDR3 protein. The sample lists about 730,000 distinct CDR3 sequences, around 40% occurring once. Material for sequencing was blood. The receptors come from a woman aged 55-70 years in good health.

In the case of this clonotype: With a much larger clone just one base away, this may be a read error. This chain uses TRBV7-3 with TRBJ2-1; TRBD1 matches 7 bases. The V and J ends lost 6 bases and 8 bases, in that order; junction bases with no gene match: 7. The germline V gene encodes CDR1 SGHTA and CDR2 FQGTGA. This CDR3 region has 13 residues. The CDR3 region has the DNA TGTGCCAGCAGTTTAGACAGGGTAGATGAGCAGTTCTTC. It specifies CASSLDRVDEQFF.

This clonotype has just a few counts. The chain combines TRBV20-1 with TRBJ2-3; 10 bases align to TRBD2. CDR1 and CDR2 from the germline V gene are DFQATT and SNEGSKA (reference sequence). V shed 0 bases, J shed 5 bases, and the junction held 8 bases outside the gene matches. The CDR3 loop spans 16 amino acids. The CDR3, as DNA: TGCAGTGCTAGAGATGCAACTAGCGGGGCGGTAGATACGCAGTATTTT. Its protein is CSARDATSGAVDTQYF.

The chain has TRBV4-2 and TRBJ1-5, with 9 bases fitting TRBD1. CDR3 size: 15 residues. The germline gives CDR1 LGHNA, CDR2 YNFKEQ. Germline trimming cut 1 base from V and 7 bases from J; bases unmatched to any gene: 5. The CDR3 is CASSQGTGDIQPQHF. DNA of the CDR3: TGTGCCAGCAGCCAAGGGACAGGGGACATACAGCCCCAGCATTTT.

The rearrangement links TRBV4-1 to TRBJ2-1, with 8 bases that match TRBD2. The CDR3 totals 15 residues. V dropped 0 bases and J dropped 7; count of bases not matched to a gene: 5. CDR1 is MGHRA, CDR2 YSYEKL, per germline. The DNA for the CDR3 is TGCGCCAGCAGCCAAGACCCGAGCGGGAGAAATGAGCAGTTCTTC. Its translation: CASSQDPSGRNEQFF.

V and J are TRBV6-2 or TRBV6-3 and TRBJ2-7; D remains ambiguous. The CDR3 loop spans 15 amino acids. Germline CDR1 and CDR2: MNHEY and SVGEGT. V was shortened by 6 bases and J by 3 bases, with 18 bases between the two germline ends. This chain's CDR3 is CASSPGYSKHYEQYF. CDR3 DNA sequence: TGTGCCAGCAGCCCCGGGTACAGTAAGCACTACGAGCAGTACTTC.

At least ten counts were recorded for this clonotype. The junction shows a germline mismatch at one end, possibly a read error. The rearrangement uses TRBV10-3 and TRBJ1-2; possible D gene TRBD1, 6 bases. This CDR3 comprises 13 residues. Germline CDR1 and CDR2: ENHRY and SYGVKD. The CDR3 sequence is CAITENRDYGYTF. In nucleotides, the CDR3 is TGTGCCATCACTGAGAACAGGGACTATGGCTACACCTTC.

The table lists this clonotype with a few counts. The chain recombines TRBV7-9 with TRBJ1-2; 8 bases are shared with TRBD1. The ends lost 2 bases at V and 0 bases at J; junction bases unmatched: 2. Germline V gives CDR1 SEHNR, CDR2 FQNEAQ (reference sequence). CDR3 length equals 15 residues. The CDR3 DNA sequence: TGTGCCAGCAGCTTAACGGACAGGGCTAACTATGGCTACACCTTC. The encoded protein is CASSLTDRANYGYTF.

In regard to this clonotype: With a much larger clone just one base away, this may be a read error. This chain links TRBV3-1 with TRBJ2-1; D is ambiguous. The CDR3 extends over 12 amino acids. Germline assignment: CDR1 LGHDT and CDR2 YNNKEL (reference sequence). The CDR3 is CASSQEYGERFF. The DNA of the CDR3 is TGTGCCAGCAGCCAAGAATACGGTGAGCGGTTCTTC.

With regard to this clonotype: A read error is possible here, since a much larger clone lies one base away. The chain joins TRBV29-1 to TRBJ2-1; D unclear. The germline CDR1 and CDR2 sequences are SQVTM and ANQGSEA. CDR3 length: 11 residues. CDR3 loop: CSVELYNGQFF. Written as DNA, the CDR3 is TGCAGCGTTGAACTTTACAATGGGCAGTTCTTC.

This clonotype came up many times. V is TRBV10-3 and J is TRBJ2-5; a possible D gene is TRBD2 (7 bases). CDR1 and CDR2 from the germline V gene are ENHRY and SYGVKD. V was shortened by 3 bases and J by 4 bases, with 9 bases between the two germline ends. This CDR3 comprises 13 residues. The CDR3 is CAISDRGAETQYF. The DNA of the CDR3 is TGTGCCATCAGTGACCGGGGGGCAGAGACCCAGTACTTC.

This chain uses TRBV5-6 with TRBJ2-1, with D tentatively TRBD1 (7 bases). V gave up 7 bases and J gave up 5 bases, with 13 bases separating them. Germline CDR1 reads SGHDT; CDR2 reads YYEEEE. This CDR3 spans 13 amino acids. The CDR3 reads CASGGGTDNEQFF. The CDR3 DNA reads TGTGCCAGCGGCGGCGGGACAGACAATGAGCAGTTCTTC.

This sequence joins TRBV28 and TRBJ2-1; 9 bases are shared with TRBD1. CDR1 and CDR2 from the germline V gene are MDHEN and SYDVKM. V was clipped by 2 bases and J by 5 bases; unmatched bases: 4. This CDR3 is built from 15 residues. CDR3 protein: CASSLGGTGNNEQFF. The DNA of the CDR3 is TGTGCCAGCAGTTTAGGGGGGACAGGGAACAATGAGCAGTTCTTC.

The chain couples TRBV15 to TRBJ2-3; D is undetermined. V lost 4 bases to trimming and J lost 2 bases, with 16 bases between them. The CDR3 is 16 residues long. Germline lookup yields CDR1 LNHNV and CDR2 YYDKDF (reference sequence). The CDR3 loop reads CATSTTPGRLTDTQYF. In DNA, the CDR3 is TGTGCCACCAGCACCACCCCGGGCAGACTCACAGATACGCAGTATTTT.

Of note for this clonotype: One end of the junction fails to match germline, which may point to a read error. The chain couples TRBV7-2 to TRBJ2-2; TRBD2 is a possible D gene (5 bases). Germline loops: CDR1 SGHTA, CDR2 FQGNSA. The CDR3 has 15 residues. The CDR3: CASSLGGRNTGELFF. Written as DNA, the CDR3 is TGCGCCAGCAGCTTAGGAGGAAGGAACACCGGGGAGCTGTTTTTT.

The CDR3: CSAFGQGSYNEQFF. For the CDR3, the DNA is TGCAGCGCCTTTGGACAGGGCTCCTACAATGAGCAGTTCTTC. This rearrangement joins TRBV29-1 to TRBJ2-1, with 8 bases matching TRBD1. Germline V lookup: CDR1 SQVTM, CDR2 ANQGSEA. V lost 7 bases, J lost 0 bases, and 5 bases stayed unmatched. The CDR3 is 14 amino acids.

The genes are TRBV12-3 or TRBV12-4 and TRBJ2-3, with D hard to call. V lost 3 bases to trimming and J lost 4 bases, with 8 bases between them. The CDR3 extends over 13 amino acids. CDR3 coding DNA: TGTGCCAGCAGTTTTGCCTCTCCAGATACGCAGTATTTT. Residues: CASSFASPDTQYF.

The chain combines TRBV19 with TRBJ2-3; D perhaps matches TRBD1 (5 bases). The CDR3 is 14 residues long. Deletions cut 0 bases from V and 6 bases from J, with 10 bases between. Germline V gene sequence: CDR1 LNHDA, CDR2 SQIVND (reference sequence). CDR3 sequence reads: CASSIEGRMDTQYF. In DNA form, the CDR3 reads TGTGCCAGTAGTATAGAGGGGCGCATGGATACGCAGTATTTT.

The sample holds a few counts of this clonotype. This chain connects TRBV13 to TRBJ1-2; 8 bases map to TRBD1. Trimming cost V 6 bases and J 5 bases; bases outside gene matches: 11. Per the germline V gene, CDR1 is PRHDT and CDR2 is FYEKMQ (reference sequence). The CDR3 consists of 15 residues. CDR3 amino acids: CASSSWDRTTYGYTF. DNA for the CDR3: TGTGCCAGCAGTTCATGGGACAGGACGACATATGGCTACACCTTC. Full variable domain (missing parts from reference TRBV13 and TRBJ1-2): AAGVIQSPRHLIKEKRETATLKCYPIPRHDTVYWYQQGPGQDPQFLISFYEKMQSDKGSIPDRFSAQQFSDYHSELNMSSLELGDSALYFCASSSWDRTTYGYTFGSGTRLTVV.

This chain connects TRBV4-2 to TRBJ1-2; TRBD1 aligns across 11 bases. The V segment lost 0 bases and the J segment 8 bases; nucleotides outside the gene matches: 2. The CDR3 loop spans 14 amino acids. Per germline, CDR1 LGHNA and CDR2 YNFKEQ. CDR3 sequence: CASSQERTGGGYTF. As DNA, the CDR3 is TGTGCCAGCAGCCAAGAAAGGACAGGGGGCGGCTACACCTTC.